The TCR beta chain described here comes from a study of early T cells in non-severe SARS-CoV-2 infection. The wider study: Chains were unpaired, as sequencing was done on bulk RNA from unsorted whole blood.

Individual cDNA molecules received unique molecular identifiers. Each CDR3 protein gets one entry after TCRdb re-called the 5' RACE reads with MiXCR. This table has tens of thousands of distinct CDR3 sequences, over 12% appearing once. This clonotype has just a few counts. With V trimmed by 6 bases and J by 10 bases, 9 bases remained unmatched. Germline CDR1 reads SNHLY; CDR2 reads FYNNEI. The CDR3 covers 14 residues. The sequencing used whole blood, collected at baseline. This clonotype was obtained from an adult who was a healthcare worker with PCR-confirmed SARS-CoV-2 infection or an uninfected control (not recorded which). This chain joins TRBV2 and TRBJ1-4, with TRBD1 matching over 9 bases. The CDR3 coding sequence is TGTGCCAGCAGCATTAGGACAGGGGAAGGAAAACTGTTTTTT. Protein product: CASSIRTGEGKLFF.